This T cell receptor (beta chain) was retrieved from a study of shared clonotypes between healthy human individuals. Study-level results: Against clonotypes common to all four donors, non-shared ones had lower generation probabilities.

Caucasian adults living in Nashville, Tennessee, provided all samples. Points on this clone: Its matching antigen is unknown.

Germline V gene lookup returns CDR1 SGHRS and CDR2 YFSETQ. The CDR3 consists of 14 residues. Trimming pared 4 bases from V and 4 bases from J, leaving 12 bases between. This table comes from immunoSEQ multiplex PCR, and its TCRdb copy is limited to in-frame clones, with some not included. The data contain a few million clones, around nine tenths of them singletons. This chain links TRBV5-1 with TRBJ1-5; D is unclear. This clonotype was sampled from a man aged 18-30 years in good health. The sequencing sample was made of naive CD4+ T cells sorted from blood. Subset specified: CD45RA+ positively selected. CDR3: CASSPESGNQPQHF. The CDR3 bases are TGCGCCAGCAGCCCCGAAAGTGGGAATCAGCCCCAGCATTTT.